This T cell receptor (beta chain) was sequenced for a study of lymphopenia after photon versus proton radiotherapy. Sequencing was performed with immunoSEQ multiplex PCR; in TCRdb, only in-frame clones are kept and a portion is missing. Here the sample spans approximately 71,000 clones, approximately 91% being singletons. Notes on the study in general: Under photons, naive T cells and diversity fell while effector/memory populations rose. Survival link was tested only in deceased patients; proton benefit remains a possibility. Post-nadir TCR diversity decline inversely tracked overall survival among those who died.

The CDR3 runs 11 residues. Trimming removed 4 bases from V and 6 bases from J, with 6 bases in between. Germline V gene sequence: CDR1 MDHEN, CDR2 SYDVKM. About this clone: Its antigen remains unidentified.

The chain carries TRBV28 and TRBJ2-5; D is possibly TRBD2 (5 bases). The sequence was obtained from a woman in her sixties or seventies with pancreatic cancer. The sample consisted of peripheral blood, taken from a patient treated with photon-based radiotherapy. DNA of the CDR3: TGTGCCAGCAGTTACGGGAAGACCCAGTACTTC. Translated: CASSYGKTQYF. The variable domain in full, completed from reference TRBV28 and TRBJ2-5, reads DVKVTQSSRYLVKRTGEKVFLECVQDMDHENMFWYRQDPGLGLRLIYFSYDVKMKEKGDIPEGYSVSREKKERFSLILESASTNQTSMYLCASSYGKTQYFGPGTRLLVL.